These 19 T cell receptor beta chains came from one sample sequenced in a study of cytomegalovirus exposure and HLA in healthy donors. PCR employed 60 Vbeta and 13 Jbeta primers. The method was immunoSEQ multiplex PCR; TCRdb's version includes in-frame clones alone and lacks a portion of them. The sample lists 130,000 or so clones; around 80% were seen once. Sequenced material: PBMCs. The receptors originated from a woman between 18 and 29 years old in good health and CMV-seropositive.

This clone was observed a handful of times. The chain couples TRBV6-5 to TRBJ1-1, with 9 bases fitting TRBD1. The trim removed 6 bases at V and 2 bases at J, leaving 7 bases unmatched. The CDR3 loop spans 15 amino acids. CDR1 and CDR2 (germline): MNHEY, SVGAGI. CDR3 DNA: TGTGCCAGCAGATCCGGGACAGGGCACAACACTGAAGCTTTCTTT. Residues: CASRSGTGHNTEAFF.

This clone was recorded only once. This chain links TRBV7-3 with TRBJ2-3; TRBD2 aligns across 9 bases. V shed 3 bases, J shed 1 base, and the junction held 2 bases outside the gene matches. This CDR3 has 15 residues. CDR1 is SGHTA, CDR2 FQGTGA, per germline. CDR3 nucleotide sequence: TGTGCCAGCAGCTTTAGCGGGGGAGGCACAGATACGCAGTATTTT. Amino acids: CASSFSGGGTDTQYF. The full variable domain, with the rest looked up from reference TRBV7-3 and TRBJ2-3, is GAGVSQTPSNKVTEKGKYVELRCDPISGHTALYWYRQSLGQGPEFLIYFQGTGAADDSGLPNDRFFAVRPEGSVSTLKIQRTERGDSAVYLCASSFSGGGTDTQYFGPGTRLTVL.

J is TRBJ1-3 and V is TRBV10-3, with D uncertain. CDR3 length equals 14 residues. Per the germline V gene, CDR1 is ENHRY and CDR2 is SYGVKD. V was shortened by 6 bases and J by 3 bases, with 12 bases between the two germline ends. The CDR3 protein is CAIRLEGGGNTIYF. Here the CDR3 DNA reads TGTGCCATCAGGCTGGAGGGAGGTGGAAACACCATATATTTT.

This clone was picked up a small number of times. The CDR3 nucleotides are TGTGCCAGCAGCCGCACAGACAGCGCTAACTATGGCTACACCTTC. It encodes CASSRTDSANYGYTF. This chain links TRBV27 with TRBJ1-2; weak D call: TRBD1 (5 bases). Germline CDR1 reads MNHEY; CDR2 reads SMNVEV (reference sequence). The CDR3 runs 15 residues. The V end lost 6 bases, the J end lost 0 bases, and 14 bases lay between the germline ends.

The V and J genes are TRBV29-1 and TRBJ1-2; D call uncertain. Germline V gives CDR1 SQVTM, CDR2 ANQGSEA. The CDR3 loop spans 12 amino acids. The V gene lost 4 bases and the J gene lost 2 bases, with 8 bases spanning the gap. In nucleotides, the CDR3 is TGCAGCGTTGTGAGGGAAAACTATGGCTACACCTTC. Protein product: CSVVRENYGYTF.

The table lists this clone with a few counts. The chain joins TRBV6-1 to TRBJ1-5; D may be TRBD1 (5 bases). V was shortened by 3 bases and J by 6 bases, with 12 bases between the two germline ends. The CDR3 is made up of 14 amino acids. Germline V CDR1 and CDR2: MNHNS, SASEGT. CDR3 loop: CASSESGGSQPQHF. DNA for the CDR3: TGTGCCAGCAGTGAGTCCGGGGGTAGTCAGCCCCAGCATTTT.

This rearrangement joins TRBV5-1 to TRBJ2-3, with TRBD2 identical over 8 bases. The J segment lost 3 bases and the V segment lost 5 bases, leaving 5 bases of the junction unmatched. The CDR3 is 14 amino acids. The V gene's germline CDR1 is SGHRS and CDR2 YFSETQ. The CDR3 here is CASSSGGATDTQYF. In nucleotides, the CDR3 is TGCGCCAGCAGTTCGGGGGGGGCGACAGATACGCAGTATTTT. The full variable domain, rest sourced from reference TRBV5-1 and TRBJ2-3, is KAGVTQTPRYLIKTRGQQVTLSCSPISGHRSVSWYQQTPGQGLQFLFEYFSETQRNKGNFPGRFSGRQFSNSRSEMNVSTLELGDSALYLCASSSGGATDTQYFGPGTRLTVL.

This chain links TRBV7-6 with TRBJ2-5; 7 nucleotides agree with TRBD2. Germline lookup yields CDR1 SGHVS and CDR2 FNYEAQ. V lost 5 bases and J lost 5; bases outside the gene matches: 5. The CDR3 spans 13 residues. The CDR3 bases are TGTGCCAGCAGCCAGCGGCGGGGGGAGACCCAGTACTTC. Encoded protein: CASSQRRGETQYF.

This chain links TRBV6-6 with TRBJ2-1, with 8 bases fitting TRBD2. After removal of 6 bases from V and 5 bases from J, the junction contained 0 bases not matched to a gene. The CDR3 has 12 amino acids. Per germline, CDR1 MNHNY and CDR2 SVGAGI (reference sequence). The CDR3, as DNA: TGTGCCAGCAGCGGGGGGGACAATGAGCAGTTCTTC. This sequence encodes CASSGGDNEQFF.

The chain combines TRBV5-1 with TRBJ2-7; 11 bases align to TRBD1. The CDR3 is made up of 17 amino acids. V was pared by 6 bases and J by 4 bases, with 15 bases of the junction left unmatched. Germline V gives CDR1 SGHRS, CDR2 YFSETQ. CDR3 protein: CASKAAGGDRGSYEQYF. The CDR3, as DNA: TGCGCCAGCAAAGCCGCGGGGGGGGACAGGGGGTCTTACGAGCAGTACTTC.

This clone was seen a few times. The CDR3 reads CASSVTGVNSGNTIYF. In DNA, the CDR3 is TGTGCCAGCAGCGTAACAGGGGTCAACTCTGGAAACACCATATATTTT. The V gene is TRBV9, the J gene TRBJ1-3; TRBD1 aligns across 7 bases. The CDR3 spans 16 residues. Unmatched junction bases numbered 4, after V lost 1 base and J lost 0 bases. Germline lookup yields CDR1 SGDLS and CDR2 YYNGEE.

The chain links TRBV7-9 to TRBJ2-3; 7 positions agree with TRBD1. The germline V gene has CDR1 SEHNR and CDR2 FQNEAQ (reference sequence). CDR3 length equals 15 residues. Trimming removed 5 bases from V and 1 base from J; junction bases left unmatched: 6. The CDR3 DNA is TGTGCCAGCAGCACCAGCGACAGGGGCACAGATACGCAGTATTTT. Residues: CASSTSDRGTDTQYF. The full variable domain, rest sourced from reference TRBV7-9 and TRBJ2-3, is DTGVSQNPRHKITKRGQNVTFRCDPISEHNRLYWYRQTLGQGPEFLTYFQNEAQLEKSRLLSDRFSAERPKGSFSTLEIQRTEQGDSAMYLCASSTSDRGTDTQYFGPGTRLTVL.

The J gene is TRBJ2-5, the V gene TRBV11-2; maybe TRBD1 (6 bases). The V end was cut by 2 bases, the J end by 3 bases, with 13 bases between. Germline V lookup: CDR1 SGHAT, CDR2 FQNNGV. This CDR3 contains 15 residues. CDR3 in amino acids: CASSLMQGKEETQYF. As DNA, the CDR3 is TGTGCCAGCAGCTTAATGCAGGGGAAGGAAGAGACCCAGTACTTC. Using reference TRBV11-2 and TRBJ2-5 for the parts outside the CDR3, the full variable domain is EAGVAQSPRYKIIEKRQSVAFWCNPISGHATLYWYQQILGQGPKLLIQFQNNGVVDDSQLPKDRFSAERLKGVDSTLKIQPAKLEDSAVYLCASSLMQGKEETQYFGPGTRLLVL.

This clone has a single count. Sequence at one end of the junction differs from germline and may be a read error. The genes are TRBV7-9 and TRBJ2-7, with 12 bases lining up with TRBD2. Germline CDR1 is SEHNR and CDR2 is FQNEAQ (reference sequence). The CDR3 is 17 residues long. CDR3 residues: CSSSPPIGLAGRYEQYF. CDR3 in DNA: TGTTCCAGCAGCCCGCCCATAGGACTAGCGGGGAGATACGAGCAGTACTTC.

This clone was observed a single time. The chain is built from TRBV9 and TRBJ1-5; no firm D call. Germline V gene sequence: CDR1 SGDLS, CDR2 YYNGEE. V gave up 2 bases and J gave up 5 bases, with 8 bases separating them. The length of the CDR3 is 13 residues. CDR3 in amino acids: CASSVSLDQPQHF. CDR3 DNA: TGTGCCAGCAGCGTTTCCTTAGATCAGCCCCAGCATTTT.

The genes are TRBV7-9 and TRBJ2-5, with a weak D call TRBD2 (5 bases). V lost 5 bases and J lost 11, with 18 bases in between. CDR1 and CDR2 from the germline V gene are SEHNR and FQNEAQ (reference sequence). The CDR3 spans 13 residues. The CDR3: CASSVPGPPGQYF. The DNA of the CDR3 is TGTGCCAGCAGCGTGCCGGGCCCCCCGGGACAGTACTTC.

Worth noting for this clone: The identical CDR3 is also encoded by other nucleotide sequences in the sample. This chain links TRBV6-5 with TRBJ2-3; the match to TRBD2 covers 9 bases. This CDR3 spans 15 amino acids. Germline-derived CDR1 and CDR2 are MNHEY and SVGAGI. The V and J ends lost 5 bases and 2 bases, in that order; junction bases with no gene match: 5. The CDR3 here is CASSRLAGITDTQYF. The DNA for the CDR3 is TGTGCCAGCAGTAGGCTAGCGGGGATCACAGATACGCAGTATTTT.

This clone has only a few counts. V usage is TRBV9 and J usage is TRBJ1-5; 10 bases map to TRBD1. Trimming cost V 3 bases and J 0 bases; bases outside gene matches: 18. The length of the CDR3 is 21 residues. Germline V gene sequence: CDR1 SGDLS, CDR2 YYNGEE. Here the CDR3 reads CASSGYPPRDRGRYSNQPQHF. Here the CDR3 DNA reads TGTGCCAGCAGCGGATACCCCCCCCGGGACAGGGGCCGCTATAGCAATCAGCCCCAGCATTTT.

As concerns this clone: This CDR3 is also generated by other DNA sequences in the sample. The rearrangement joins TRBV20-1 to TRBJ1-1; D unclear. Per the germline V gene, CDR1 is DFQATT and CDR2 is SNEGSKA (reference sequence). Trimming took off 1 base at V and 2 bases at J, with 2 bases between the two ends. The CDR3 covers 11 residues. CDR3 region: CSARANTEAFF. The CDR3 bases are TGCAGTGCTAGAGCTAACACTGAAGCTTTCTTT.